This T cell receptor (beta chain) was identified during a study of shared clonotypes between healthy human individuals. Generated by immunoSEQ multiplex PCR, the TCRdb table keeps only in-frame clones and is missing some. The sample consists of about 730,000 clones, just under 75% of them appearing once. Trimming stripped 3 bases from V and 1 base from J, with 18 bases between. The CDR3 extends over 17 amino acids. Per the germline V gene, CDR1 is MGHDK and CDR2 is SYGVNS. The sequencing sample was made of memory CD4+ T cells sorted from blood. The subset was: CD45RA-negative fraction. This clonotype originated in a woman in her twenties or thirties in good health. The chain links TRBV25-1 to TRBJ1-2; D possibly corresponds to TRBD1 (6 bases). The CDR3 spells CASSDTTGRLINYGYTF. The CDR3 bases are TGTGCCAGCAGTGATACGACAGGCCGATTAATTAACTATGGCTACACCTTC.